The source of this TCR beta chain is a study of tumor and adjacent non-tumor tissue in lung cancer. The library came from three nested PCR rounds adapted from ARM-PCR protocols. TCRdb itself ran the multiplex PCR reads through MiXCR, one entry per CDR3 protein. Seen here are 75,000 to 95,000 distinct CDR3 sequences, around three quarters observed once, and the top ten hold just over 20%. The CDR3 is 15 residues long. The V gene's germline CDR1 is ENHRY and CDR2 SYGVKD. Turning to this clonotype: The junction departs from the called germline gene at one end, perhaps through a read error.

RNA was extracted from bulk tissue without any cell sorting. The normal lung tissue was taken more than 3 cm from the tumor edge. This chain connects TRBV10-3 to TRBJ2-6; D possibly corresponds to TRBD1 (5 bases). The source material was distant non-tumor lung tissue. The receptor's source is a woman aged 45-65 years with non-small cell lung cancer. CDR3 nucleotides: TGTGCCATCAGTGAGTCTGAATCTGGGGCCAACGCCCTGACTTTC. Amino acid sequence: CAISESESGANALTF.